This T cell receptor (beta chain) stems from a study of a mutant IDH1 vaccine in newly diagnosed glioma. On the study more broadly: Beginning 4-6 weeks after radiotherapy alone, or with temozolomide cycles, vaccination took place.

This CDR3 has 14 residues. Losses at the gene ends were 5 bases for V and 7 bases for J; bases not matched to a gene: 8. Germline CDR1 reads ENHRY; CDR2 reads SYGVKD. In regard to this clone: Its antigen is not known.

Assay used: immunoSEQ multiplex PCR; TCRdb lists only in-frame clones, some missing. The sample includes about 51,000 clones, around 80% of them seen just once. As for time point: week 5, during vaccination. Each vaccine dose was 300 ug of mutant IDH1 20-mer peptide, with topical imiquimod. Here the sequenced sample was PBMCs, taken from a glioma patient whose treatment included an IDH1 peptide vaccine. The chain couples TRBV10-3 to TRBJ1-1, with 9 nucleotides matching TRBD1. This clonotype originated in a man aged 45-65 years with glioma. The DNA for the CDR3 is TGTGCCATCAGTCGAAAACAGGGGGCGGGTGAAGCTTTCTTT. This sequence encodes CAISRKQGAGEAFF.